This is a list of T cell receptor beta chains from one sample in a study of T cell responses to AZD1222 COVID-19 vaccine. Measured with immunoSEQ multiplex PCR; TCRdb has only the in-frame clones, and not every one. The sample shows about 110,000 clones, about 85% of them seen only once. The starting material was peripheral blood, obtained on day 0 of AZD1222 vaccination. The receptors shown here come from an adult in good health. Both conserved end residues are part of each CDR3.

J: TRBJ2-2; V: TRBV11-2; CDR3: CASSLNLGGGNTGELFF
J: TRBJ2-7; V: TRBV6-5; CDR3: CASNPGQGAWEQYF
J: TRBJ1-2; V: TRBV11-3; CDR3: CASSLGPNYGYTF
J: TRBJ2-2; V: TRBV11-2; CDR3: CASSLVRTGELFF
J: TRBJ1-1; V: TRBV19; CDR3: CASSIDGVNTEAFF
J: TRBJ2-5; V: TRBV27; CDR3: CASSLSRTGKETQYF
J: TRBJ2-1; V: TRBV19; CDR3: CASSMLAGGGEQFF
J: TRBJ1-4; V: TRBV6-2/TRBV6-3; CDR3: CASSYRMAPWDLAF
J: TRBJ1-3; V: TRBV2; CDR3: CASIEDAGNTIYF
J: TRBJ1-1; V: TRBV19; CDR3: CASSMPIRMNTEAFF
J: TRBJ2-3; V: TRBV9; CDR3: CASSVGTADTQYF
J: TRBJ1-2; V: TRBV6-6; CDR3: CASSYSEGSGFHF
J: TRBJ2-7; V: TRBV7-2; CDR3: CASSYSRGTYEQYF
J: TRBJ1-6; V: TRBV5-1; CDR3: CASSLTGTVKNSPLHF
J: TRBJ1-2; V: TRBV6-5; CDR3: CASSYWADDGYTF
J: TRBJ1-2; V: TRBV2; CDR3: CASSESGGFGYTF
J: TRBJ2-1; V: TRBV6-4; CDR3: CASQQGAGEQFF
J: TRBJ2-4; V: TRBV5-8; CDR3: CASSFPGITVAKNIQYF
J: TRBJ2-7; V: TRBV14; CDR3: CASSQASGGYEQYF
J: TRBJ2-1; V: TRBV5-4; CDR3: CASSLGFPSGGAAQFF
J: TRBJ2-1; V: TRBV29-1; CDR3: CSVRIGTSGGLEEQFF
J: TRBJ1-2; V: TRBV5-1; CDR3: CASSDGVHGYTF
J: TRBJ1-6; V: TRBV7-8; CDR3: CASSYRGMGSPLHF
J: TRBJ2-7; V: TRBV20-1; CDR3: CSATSGEQYF
J: TRBJ2-2; V: TRBV6-2/TRBV6-3; CDR3: CASSNAGTGELFF
J: TRBJ1-2; V: TRBV3-1/TRBV3-2; CDR3: CASRGGPLLYGYTF
J: TRBJ1-4; V: TRBV25-1; CDR3: CASSESLGNEKLFF
J: TRBJ2-2; V: TRBV9; CDR3: CASSQRPGGQTSRAGELFF
J: TRBJ1-5; V: TRBV5-1; CDR3: CASSSKGGQPQHF